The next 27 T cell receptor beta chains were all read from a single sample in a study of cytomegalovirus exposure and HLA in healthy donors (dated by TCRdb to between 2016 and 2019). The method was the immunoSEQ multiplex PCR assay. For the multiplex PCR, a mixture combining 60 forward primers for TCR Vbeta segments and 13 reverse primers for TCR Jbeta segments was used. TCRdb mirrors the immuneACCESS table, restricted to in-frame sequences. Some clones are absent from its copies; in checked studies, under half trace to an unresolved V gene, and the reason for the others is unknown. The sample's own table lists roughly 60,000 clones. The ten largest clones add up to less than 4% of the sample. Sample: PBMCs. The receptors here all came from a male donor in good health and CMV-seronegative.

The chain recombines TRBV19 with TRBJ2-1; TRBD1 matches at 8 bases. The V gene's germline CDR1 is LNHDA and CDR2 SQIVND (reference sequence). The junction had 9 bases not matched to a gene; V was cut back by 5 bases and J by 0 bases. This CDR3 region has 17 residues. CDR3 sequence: CASSGGQALSSYNEQFF. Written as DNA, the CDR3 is TGTGCCAGTAGTGGGGGACAGGCGCTTAGCTCCTACAATGAGCAGTTCTTC.

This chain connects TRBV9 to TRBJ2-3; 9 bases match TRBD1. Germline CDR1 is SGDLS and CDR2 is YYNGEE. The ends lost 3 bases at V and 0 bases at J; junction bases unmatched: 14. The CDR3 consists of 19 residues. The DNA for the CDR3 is TGTGCCAGCAGCGACCCGGGACAGGGCAGAGCTTGGAGCACAGATACGCAGTATTTT. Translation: CASSDPGQGRAWSTDTQYF.

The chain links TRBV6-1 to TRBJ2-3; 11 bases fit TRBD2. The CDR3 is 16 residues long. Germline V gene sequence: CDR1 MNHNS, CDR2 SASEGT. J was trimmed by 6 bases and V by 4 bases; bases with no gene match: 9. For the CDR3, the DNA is TGTGCCAGCAGTGTTATTAGCGGGAGGGCAGGGGATACGCAGTATTTT. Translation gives CASSVISGRAGDTQYF.

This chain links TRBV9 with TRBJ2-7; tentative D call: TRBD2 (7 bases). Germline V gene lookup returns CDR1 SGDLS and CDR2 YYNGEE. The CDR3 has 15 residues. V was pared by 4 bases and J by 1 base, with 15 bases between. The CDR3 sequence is CASSNPEGGSYEQYF. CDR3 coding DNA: TGTGCCAGCAGCAATCCCGAGGGGGGGTCCTACGAGCAGTACTTC.

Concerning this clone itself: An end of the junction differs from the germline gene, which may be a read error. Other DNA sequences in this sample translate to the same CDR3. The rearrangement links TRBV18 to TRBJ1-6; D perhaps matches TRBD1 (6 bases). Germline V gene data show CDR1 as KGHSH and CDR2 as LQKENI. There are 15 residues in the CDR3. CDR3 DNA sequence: TGTGCCAGCTCAGATCGGACAGAGGCGAGTTCACCCCTACACTTT. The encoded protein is CASSDRTEASSPLHF.

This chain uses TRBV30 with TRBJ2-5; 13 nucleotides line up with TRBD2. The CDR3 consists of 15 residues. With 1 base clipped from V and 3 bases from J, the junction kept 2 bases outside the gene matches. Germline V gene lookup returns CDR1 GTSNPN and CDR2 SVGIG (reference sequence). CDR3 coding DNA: TGTGCCTGGAGTGAAGGGACTAGCGGGGAAGAGACCCAGTACTTC. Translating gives CAWSEGTSGEETQYF.

CDR3 DNA: TGTGCCAGCTCACCCGCGGTCCCTAGCGGCACCTACAATGAGCAGTTCTTC. It translates to CASSPAVPSGTYNEQFF. V usage is TRBV18 and J usage is TRBJ2-1; TRBD2 aligns across 7 bases. This CDR3 region has 17 residues. Germline CDR1 and CDR2: KGHSH and LQKENI. J lost 2 bases, V lost 3 bases, and 10 bases had no gene match. Using reference TRBV18 and TRBJ2-1 for the parts outside the CDR3, the full variable domain is NAGVMQNPRHLVRRRGQEARLRCSPMKGHSHVYWYRQLPEEGLKFMVYLQKENIIDESGMPKERFSAEFPKEGPSILRIQQVVRGDSAAYFCASSPAVPSGTYNEQFFGPGTRLTVL.

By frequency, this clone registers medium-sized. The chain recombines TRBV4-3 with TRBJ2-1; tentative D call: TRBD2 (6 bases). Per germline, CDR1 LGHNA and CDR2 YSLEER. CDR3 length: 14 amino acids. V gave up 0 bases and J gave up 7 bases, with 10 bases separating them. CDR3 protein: CASSQESSGNEQFF. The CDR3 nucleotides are TGCGCCAGCAGCCAAGAGAGTAGCGGAAATGAGCAGTTCTTC.

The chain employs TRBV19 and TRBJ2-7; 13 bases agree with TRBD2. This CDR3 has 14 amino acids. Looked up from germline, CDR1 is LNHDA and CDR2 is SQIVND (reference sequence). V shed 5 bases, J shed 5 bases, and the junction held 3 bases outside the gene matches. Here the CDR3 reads CASSPGLAGDEQYF. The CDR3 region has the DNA TGTGCCAGTAGTCCCGGACTAGCGGGGGACGAGCAGTACTTC.

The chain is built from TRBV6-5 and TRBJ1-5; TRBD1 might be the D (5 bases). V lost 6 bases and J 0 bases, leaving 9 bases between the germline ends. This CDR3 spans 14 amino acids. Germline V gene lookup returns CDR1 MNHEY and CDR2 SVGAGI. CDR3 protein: CASRDRHSNQPQHF. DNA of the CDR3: TGTGCCAGCAGAGACAGACATAGCAATCAGCCCCAGCATTTT.

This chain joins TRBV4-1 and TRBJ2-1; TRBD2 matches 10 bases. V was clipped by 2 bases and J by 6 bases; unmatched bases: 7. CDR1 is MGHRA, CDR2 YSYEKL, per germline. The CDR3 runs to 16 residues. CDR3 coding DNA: TGCGCCAGCAGCCAACCTGCAGCGGGGGGGGCCAATGAGCAGTTCTTC. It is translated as CASSQPAAGGANEQFF.

The CDR3 DNA reads as TGTGCCAGCAGCTTAAGCCCGGACACCCAAGAGACCCAGTACTTC. It translates to CASSLSPDTQETQYF. The V and J genes are TRBV11-1 and TRBJ2-5, with D possibly matching TRBD1 (5 bases). Germline CDR1 is SGHAT and CDR2 is FQDESV (reference sequence). Trimming took off 2 bases at V and 1 base at J, with 11 bases between the two ends. The CDR3 sequence is 15 residues long.

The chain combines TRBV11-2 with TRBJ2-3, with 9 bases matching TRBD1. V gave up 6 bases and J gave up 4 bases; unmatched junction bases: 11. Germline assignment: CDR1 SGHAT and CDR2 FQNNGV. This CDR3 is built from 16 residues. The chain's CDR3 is CASRDPTGGSPDTQYF. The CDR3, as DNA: TGTGCCAGCAGGGATCCGACAGGGGGGTCGCCAGATACGCAGTATTTT.

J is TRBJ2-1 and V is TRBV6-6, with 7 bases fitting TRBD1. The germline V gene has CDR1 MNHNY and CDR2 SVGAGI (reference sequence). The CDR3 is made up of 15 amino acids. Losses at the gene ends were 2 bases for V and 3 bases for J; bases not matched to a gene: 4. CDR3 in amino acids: CASSYEGQVYNEQFF. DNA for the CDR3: TGTGCCAGCAGTTACGAAGGACAGGTCTACAATGAGCAGTTCTTC.

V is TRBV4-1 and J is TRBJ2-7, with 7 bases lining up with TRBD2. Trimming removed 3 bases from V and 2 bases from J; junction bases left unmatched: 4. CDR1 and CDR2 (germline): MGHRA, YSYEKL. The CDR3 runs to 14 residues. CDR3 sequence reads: CASSHGGSAYEQYF. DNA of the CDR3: TGCGCCAGCAGCCACGGGGGGAGCGCCTACGAGCAGTACTTC.

Here the CDR3 DNA reads TGTGCCAGCAGCCCGCGACCAGCGGAGGAAGCCAAAAACATTCAGTACTTC. Protein sequence: CASSPRPAEEAKNIQYF. The chain employs TRBV13 and TRBJ2-4; a weak D match, TRBD2 (5 bases). V lost 5 bases to trimming and J lost 0 bases, with 17 bases between them. There are 17 residues in the CDR3. Germline loops: CDR1 PRHDT, CDR2 FYEKMQ (reference sequence).

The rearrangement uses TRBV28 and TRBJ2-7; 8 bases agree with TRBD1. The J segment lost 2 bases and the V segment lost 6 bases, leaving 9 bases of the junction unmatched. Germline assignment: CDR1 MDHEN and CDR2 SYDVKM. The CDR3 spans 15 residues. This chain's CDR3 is CASRARQGSAYEQYF. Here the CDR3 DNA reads TGTGCCAGCAGGGCCCGACAGGGGTCCGCCTACGAGCAGTACTTC. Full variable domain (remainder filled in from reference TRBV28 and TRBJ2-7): DVKVTQSSRYLVKRTGEKVFLECVQDMDHENMFWYRQDPGLGLRLIYFSYDVKMKEKGDIPEGYSVSREKKERFSLILESASTNQTSMYLCASRARQGSAYEQYFGPGTRLTVT.

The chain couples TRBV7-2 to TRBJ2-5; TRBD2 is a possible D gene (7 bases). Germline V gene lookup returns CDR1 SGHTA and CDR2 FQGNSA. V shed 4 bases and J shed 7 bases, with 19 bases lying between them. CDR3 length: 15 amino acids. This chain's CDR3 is CASSSTRGRGGTQYF. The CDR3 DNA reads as TGTGCCAGCAGCTCGACTAGAGGGAGGGGGGGGACCCAGTACTTC.

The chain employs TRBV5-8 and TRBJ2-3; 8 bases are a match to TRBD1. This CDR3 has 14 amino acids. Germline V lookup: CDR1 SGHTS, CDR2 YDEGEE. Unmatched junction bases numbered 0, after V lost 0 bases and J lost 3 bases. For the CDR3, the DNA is TGTGCCAGCAGCTTGGGGGACAGGACAGATACGCAGTATTTT. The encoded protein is CASSLGDRTDTQYF.

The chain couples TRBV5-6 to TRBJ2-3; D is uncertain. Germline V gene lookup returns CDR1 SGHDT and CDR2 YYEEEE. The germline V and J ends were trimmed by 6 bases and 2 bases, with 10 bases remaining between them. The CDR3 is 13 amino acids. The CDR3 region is CASTIGPTDTQYF. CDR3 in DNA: TGTGCCAGCACCATTGGGCCCACAGATACGCAGTATTTT. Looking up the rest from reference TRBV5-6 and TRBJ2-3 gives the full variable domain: DAGVTQSPTHLIKTRGQQVTLRCSPKSGHDTVSWYQQALGQGPQFIFQYYEEEERQRGNFPDRFSGHQFPNYSSELNVNALLLGDSALYLCASTIGPTDTQYFGPGTRLTVL.

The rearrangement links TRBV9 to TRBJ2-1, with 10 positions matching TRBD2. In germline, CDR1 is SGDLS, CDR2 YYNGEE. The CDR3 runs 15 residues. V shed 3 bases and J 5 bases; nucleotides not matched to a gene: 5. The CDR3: CASSAGLADDNEQFF. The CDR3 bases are TGTGCCAGCAGCGCCGGACTAGCGGACGACAATGAGCAGTTCTTC.

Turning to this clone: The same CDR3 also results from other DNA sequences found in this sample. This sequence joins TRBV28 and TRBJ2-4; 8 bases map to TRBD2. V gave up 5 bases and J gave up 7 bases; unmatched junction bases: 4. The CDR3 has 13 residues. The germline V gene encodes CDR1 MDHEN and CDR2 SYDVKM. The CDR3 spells CASSTPGGNIQYF. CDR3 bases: TGTGCCAGCAGTACACCGGGGGGGAACATTCAGTACTTC.

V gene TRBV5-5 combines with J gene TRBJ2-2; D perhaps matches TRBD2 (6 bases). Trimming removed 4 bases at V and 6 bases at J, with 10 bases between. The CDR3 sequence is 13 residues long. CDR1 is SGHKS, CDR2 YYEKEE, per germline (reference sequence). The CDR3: CASSRASAGELFF. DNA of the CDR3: TGTGCCAGCAGCCGGGCTAGCGCCGGGGAGCTGTTTTTT.

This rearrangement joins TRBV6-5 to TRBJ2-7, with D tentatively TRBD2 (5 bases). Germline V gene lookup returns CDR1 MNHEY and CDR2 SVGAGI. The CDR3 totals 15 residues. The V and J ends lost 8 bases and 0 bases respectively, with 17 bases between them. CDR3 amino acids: CASRLGRSSSYEQYF. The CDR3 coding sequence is TGTGCCAGCCGCCTTGGGAGATCGAGCTCCTACGAGCAGTACTTC.

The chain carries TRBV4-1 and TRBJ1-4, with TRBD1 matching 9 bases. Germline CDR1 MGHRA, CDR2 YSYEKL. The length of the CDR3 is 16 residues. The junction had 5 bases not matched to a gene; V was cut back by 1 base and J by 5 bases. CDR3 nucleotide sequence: TGCGCCAGCAGCCAAGGTCACAGGGGGCGAAATGAAAAACTGTTTTTT. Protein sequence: CASSQGHRGRNEKLFF.

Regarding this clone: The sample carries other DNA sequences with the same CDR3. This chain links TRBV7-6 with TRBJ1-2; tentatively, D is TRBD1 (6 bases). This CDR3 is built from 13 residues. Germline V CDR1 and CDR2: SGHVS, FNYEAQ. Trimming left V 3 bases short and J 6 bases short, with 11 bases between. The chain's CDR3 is CASSFRAGDGYTF. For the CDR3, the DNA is TGTGCCAGCAGCTTTCGAGCAGGGGATGGCTACACCTTC.

The CDR3 nucleotides are TGCGCCAGCAGCCAAGATTCGGCGGGATCGAGCTATGGCTACACCTTC. Amino acid sequence: CASSQDSAGSSYGYTF. V and J are TRBV4-3 and TRBJ1-2; no clear D gene. V was clipped by 0 bases and J by 4 bases, with 15 bases between them. CDR3 length: 16 amino acids. CDR1 is LGHNA and CDR2 is YSLEER in the germline V gene.